The next 2 T cell receptor beta chains were all read from a single sample in a study of blood T cell repertoires in COVID-19. Generated by immunoSEQ multiplex PCR, the TCRdb table keeps only in-frame clones and is missing some. The sample contains 270,000 or so clones, about 90% of which appear only once. Sequencing used peripheral blood. These receptors came from a woman between 25 and 40 years old with COVID-19, enrolled during active disease.

The chain uses TRBV3-1 (or the pseudogene TRBV3-2) and TRBJ2-2, with 9 positions matching TRBD1. Germline V lookup: CDR1 LGHDT, CDR2 YNNKEL (reference sequence). The CDR3 length is 20 residues. The V segment lost 1 base and the J segment 2 bases; nucleotides outside the gene matches: 14. In nucleotides, the CDR3 is TGTGCCAGCAGCCAAGGTCCCAAAACCCGGGACAGGGTTAACACCGGGGAGCTGTTTTTT. Protein sequence: CASSQGPKTRDRVNTGELFF.

This clone has a single count. The chain joins TRBV5-1 to TRBJ1-4; D gene uncertain. CDR1 and CDR2 (germline): SGHRS, YFSETQ. Trimming cost V 4 bases and J 0 bases, with 13 bases left between them. The CDR3 totals 16 residues. CDR3 coding DNA: TGCGCCAGCAGCCGGGCGGGTGGTACAACTAATGAAAAACTGTTTTTT. It translates to CASSRAGGTTNEKLFF.